This T cell receptor beta chain was documented in a study of cytomegalovirus exposure and HLA in healthy donors. Study summary: A previous analysis identified around 120 million unique TCR beta sequences derived from around 200 million T cells.

For this clone: What it binds is not known.

The V end was cut by 5 bases, the J end by 8 bases, with 12 bases between. Germline V lookup: CDR1 MNHEY, CDR2 SVGAGI. CDR3 size: 13 residues. The study sampled nominally healthy donors, though unrecorded immune exposures were likely. Notes on the study in general: TCR beta chains numbering more than 150 were designated cytomegalovirus-associated. On later analysis, the bulk of CMV-associated TCR beta chains appeared to be HLA-restricted.

It was with 60 Vbeta and 13 Jbeta primers that the PCR ran. Repertoires were generated with immunoSEQ multiplex PCR, while TCRdb's copy carries only in-frame clones and drops some. This table holds around 90,000 clones, less than 80% found once. This TCR was sampled from a woman aged 35 to 49 in good health and CMV-seronegative. Specimen: PBMCs. The chain uses TRBV6-5 and TRBJ2-2, with TRBD1 as a possible D gene (6 bases). The CDR3 is CASSDSGTGELFF. The DNA of the CDR3 is TGTGCCAGCAGTGATTCCGGGACAGGGGAGCTGTTTTTT.